One sample yielded the 22 T cell receptor beta chains listed below, sequenced in a study of T-cell reconstitution after alpha-beta-depleted transplantation in children. The TCRbeta library was prepared with unique molecular identifiers. TCRdb re-analysed the PCR reads in MiXCR, keeping a single row per CDR3 protein. This table has about 640,000 distinct CDR3 sequences, roughly 17% appearing once. Sequences were derived from PBMCs from the stem cell graft donor, sampled from the stem cell graft. These receptors were obtained from a human donor who donated a stem cell graft to a child with acute myeloid leukemia.

This clonotype has just a few counts. DNA for the CDR3: TGTGCCAGCAGTTACTTTACTAGCGGGGCTCAAGAGACCCAGTACTTC. This translates into CASSYFTSGAQETQYF. V usage is TRBV6-5 and J usage is TRBJ2-5; TRBD2 agrees at 10 bases. Losses at the gene ends were 1 base for V and 2 bases for J; bases not matched to a gene: 4. Per germline, CDR1 MNHEY and CDR2 SVGAGI. The CDR3 runs to 16 residues.

This clonotype has just a few counts. The genes are TRBV12-3 or TRBV12-4 and TRBJ2-5; TRBD2 matches 8 bases. The CDR3 spans 16 residues. Germline trimming cut 3 bases from V and 5 bases from J; bases unmatched to any gene: 11. This CDR3 is CASSLGLSGGTETQYF. The CDR3 bases are TGTGCCAGCAGTTTGGGTCTAAGCGGGGGCACGGAGACCCAGTACTTC.

This chain connects TRBV3-1 to TRBJ1-5; 7 nucleotides match TRBD1. CDR1 is LGHDT and CDR2 is YNNKEL in the germline V gene (reference sequence). J was trimmed by 5 bases and V by 5 bases; bases with no gene match: 6. This CDR3 is built from 14 residues. The CDR3 spells CASSDGTVDQPQHF. CDR3 DNA: TGTGCCAGCAGCGACGGGACAGTGGATCAGCCCCAGCATTTT. The full variable domain, completed using reference TRBV3-1 and TRBJ1-5, is DTAVSQTPKYLVTQMGNDKSIKCEQNLGHDTMYWYKQDSKKFLKIMFSYNNKELIINETVPNRFSPKSPDKAHLNLHINSLELGDSAVYFCASSDGTVDQPQHFGDGTRLSIL.

Concerning this clonotype itself: This may come from a read error, since a much larger clone is one base off. V gene TRBV20-1 combines with J gene TRBJ2-3; 7 positions agree with TRBD1. This CDR3 region has 16 residues. Germline loops: CDR1 DFQATT, CDR2 SNEGSKA (reference sequence). The V gene end was trimmed by 2 bases and the J gene end by 3 bases; junction bases not matched to a gene: 11. The CDR3 region has the DNA TGCAGTGCTAGAATTCCTCACAGGGGAGTAACAGATACGCAGTATTTT. The encoded protein is CSARIPHRGVTDTQYF.

A few counts support this clonotype. The chain employs TRBV6-5 and TRBJ2-7; a possible D gene is TRBD1 (5 bases). Germline V CDR1 and CDR2: MNHEY, SVGAGI. The CDR3 spans 14 residues. V lost 4 bases, J lost 1 base, and 11 bases lay in between. In DNA, the CDR3 is TGTGCCAGCAGTTCCCAGACAGAGTCCTACGAGCAGTACTTC. Its translation is CASSSQTESYEQYF.

This clonotype was counted many times. The V gene is TRBV29-1, the J gene TRBJ2-1; 7 nucleotides align to TRBD1. The CDR3 runs to 13 residues. V lost 3 bases and J lost 7; bases outside the gene matches: 6. Germline CDR1 reads SQVTM; CDR2 reads ANQGSEA. Here the CDR3 DNA reads TGCAGCGTTGAGGGACAGAGGCAGAATGAGCAGTTCTTC. This translates into CSVEGQRQNEQFF.

This chain joins TRBV11-2 and TRBJ2-5; no firm D call. This CDR3 contains 14 residues. The V end lost 7 bases, the J end lost 4 bases, and 16 bases lay between the germline ends. Germline assignment: CDR1 SGHAT and CDR2 FQNNGV. The CDR3 reads CASTVLRGRETQYF. The CDR3 DNA reads TGTGCCAGCACCGTACTTCGCGGTCGAGAGACCCAGTACTTC.

This chain joins TRBV6-5 and TRBJ2-7, with D tentatively TRBD2 (5 bases). This CDR3 is built from 14 residues. V was shortened by 0 bases and J by 0 bases, with 6 bases between the two germline ends. CDR1 MNHEY and CDR2 SVGAGI come from the germline V gene. CDR3 sequence: CASSYSTSSYEQYF. CDR3 sequence (DNA): TGTGCCAGCAGTTACTCCACTAGCTCCTACGAGCAGTACTTC.

This clonotype has ten or more counts. This rearrangement joins TRBV10-3 to TRBJ2-1, with 8 bases matching TRBD1. Unmatched junction bases numbered 7, after V lost 6 bases and J lost 0 bases. This CDR3 spans 16 amino acids. Germline loops: CDR1 ENHRY, CDR2 SYGVKD. The CDR3 reads CAIRPTGDSSYNEQFF. In nucleotides, the CDR3 is TGTGCCATCAGGCCGACAGGGGATAGCTCCTACAATGAGCAGTTCTTC.

This clonotype was seen at least ten times. The chain combines TRBV20-1 with TRBJ2-1; the match to TRBD1 covers 11 bases. The V gene end was trimmed by 8 bases and the J gene end by 8 bases; junction bases not matched to a gene: 5. The CDR3 is 12 residues long. Looked up from germline, CDR1 is DFQATT and CDR2 is SNEGSKA (reference sequence). CDR3 protein: CSPGQGAYEQFF. The CDR3 DNA follows: TGCAGTCCAGGACAGGGGGCATATGAGCAGTTCTTC.

This clonotype has ten or more counts. The chain employs TRBV20-1 and TRBJ1-2, with D uncertain. Germline CDR1 DFQATT, CDR2 SNEGSKA (reference sequence). The length of the CDR3 is 14 residues. The V end lost 0 bases, the J end lost 5 bases, and 13 bases lay between the germline ends. CDR3 region: CSARESPGLYGYTF. CDR3 DNA sequence: TGCAGTGCTAGAGAATCCCCCGGACTTTATGGCTACACCTTC.

This clonotype was recorded at least ten times. The chain joins TRBV20-1 to TRBJ1-1, with TRBD1 as a possible D gene (5 bases). Germline V lookup: CDR1 DFQATT, CDR2 SNEGSKA (reference sequence). Trimming stripped 3 bases from V and 6 bases from J, with 11 bases between. The CDR3 runs 12 residues. CDR3 DNA sequence: TGCAGTGCTAGGTTTGGGGGAGCTGAAGCTTTCTTT. This codes for CSARFGGAEAFF.

This chain uses TRBV7-9 with TRBJ2-2; D is undetermined. The length of the CDR3 is 15 residues. Germline lookup yields CDR1 SEHNR and CDR2 FQNEAQ (reference sequence). The germline V and J ends were trimmed by 3 bases and 0 bases, with 8 bases remaining between them. The CDR3, as DNA: TGTGCCAGCAGCTTGGAAACAACGAACACCGGGGAGCTGTTTTTT. Residues: CASSLETTNTGELFF.

This clonotype was seen at least ten times. CDR3 in amino acids: CASLRGGLAGGRSYNEQFF. In DNA form, the CDR3 reads TGTGCCAGCCTACGCGGCGGACTAGCGGGGGGCCGCTCCTACAATGAGCAGTTCTTC. This chain joins TRBV12-3 or TRBV12-4 and TRBJ2-1; TRBD2 agrees at 14 bases. The CDR3 covers 19 residues. The V gene end was trimmed by 8 bases and the J gene end by 0 bases; junction bases not matched to a gene: 12.

Details on this clonotype: The germline gene is not matched at one end of the junction; a read error may be the cause. The rearrangement uses TRBV6-2 or TRBV6-3 and TRBJ1-2; 9 nucleotides align to TRBD1. The CDR3 is 14 residues long. The germline V gene encodes CDR1 MNHEY and CDR2 SVGEGT. The CDR3 spells CASSYSDRGPASSF. CDR3 coding DNA: TGTGCCAGCAGTTACTCGGACAGGGGCCCGGCTAGCTCCTTC.

This chain joins TRBV20-1 and TRBJ1-5; tentatively, D is TRBD1 (5 bases). This CDR3 contains 13 residues. Looked up from germline, CDR1 is DFQATT and CDR2 is SNEGSKA (reference sequence). V shed 3 bases and J shed 5 bases, with 11 bases lying between them. The CDR3 sequence: CSARVGRDQPQHF. The CDR3, as DNA: TGCAGTGCTAGGGTGGGGCGGGATCAGCCCCAGCATTTT.

This clonotype was observed a handful of times. The DNA of the CDR3 is TGTGCCAGCAGCCGGGACCGGAACTTCTATGGCTACACCTTC. Translating gives CASSRDRNFYGYTF. This chain joins TRBV7-8 and TRBJ1-2; perhaps TRBD1 as D (5 bases). The CDR3 length is 14 residues. The V gene's germline CDR1 is SGHVS and CDR2 FQNEAQ. V was trimmed by 5 bases and J by 4 bases, leaving 14 bases between them.

J is TRBJ2-2 and V is TRBV24-1, with 9 positions matching TRBD1. V shed 5 bases and J 5 bases; nucleotides not matched to a gene: 8. The germline V gene has CDR1 KGHDR and CDR2 SFDVKD. The CDR3 runs 16 residues. CDR3 in DNA: TGTGCCACCAGTGTCACCGGGACAGGGCAGACCGGGGAGCTGTTTTTT. Protein sequence: CATSVTGTGQTGELFF.

This clonotype was observed at least ten times. The chain has TRBV7-8 and TRBJ2-7, with TRBD1 as a possible D gene (6 bases). Germline V gene sequence: CDR1 SGHVS, CDR2 FQNEAQ. The CDR3 consists of 15 residues. V lost 5 bases and J 2 bases, leaving 16 bases between the germline ends. The CDR3 is CASSALGGSAYEQYF. Written as DNA, the CDR3 is TGTGCCAGCAGCGCCCTAGGGGGTTCCGCCTACGAGCAGTACTTC.

The rearrangement joins TRBV13 to TRBJ2-2; D uncertain. The germline V gene encodes CDR1 PRHDT and CDR2 FYEKMQ (reference sequence). The CDR3 has 14 residues. Trimming removed 7 bases from V and 3 bases from J, with 12 bases in between. CDR3 DNA: TGTGCCAGCACCCCTGGAACAGACACCGGGGAGCTGTTTTTT. Its translation is CASTPGTDTGELFF.

The chain has TRBV7-9 and TRBJ2-7; either TRBD1 or TRBD2 may fit D (6 bases each). Per germline, CDR1 SEHNR and CDR2 FQNEAQ (reference sequence). This CDR3 comprises 14 residues. Trimming took off 5 bases at V and 6 bases at J, with 17 bases between the two ends. DNA of the CDR3: TGTGCCAGCAGCGCGAGACCGGGGGCTAGCGAGCAGTACTTC. Its translation: CASSARPGASEQYF.

This clonotype was detected many times. This chain joins TRBV5-6 and TRBJ1-1; D possibly corresponds to TRBD1 (6 bases). Deletions cut 1 base from V and 2 bases from J, with 24 bases between. Germline assignment: CDR1 SGHDT and CDR2 YYEEEE. CDR3 length: 19 residues. The DNA for the CDR3 is TGTGCCAGCAGCTTGTTCGACAGGCCAGCAGCGCGGGGCAACACTGAAGCTTTCTTT. As protein: CASSLFDRPAARGNTEAFF.